This entry lists 15 T cell receptor beta chains sequenced from one sample in a study of T cells after yellow fever vaccination. TCRdb used MiXCR to reprocess the 5' RACE reads, holding one entry per CDR3 protein. The sample lists about 73,000 distinct CDR3 sequences, approximately 7.5% seen once, with 41% in the top ten. The sample consisted of CD8+ T cells sorted from PBMCs, taken on the day of the yellow fever booster vaccination. The receptors stem from a man aged 30 to 45 who received the YFV17D yellow fever vaccine.

The table lists this clonotype with a few counts. The rearrangement uses TRBV2 and TRBJ2-7; 7 bases agree with TRBD2. This CDR3 has 13 residues. Trimming removed 7 bases from V and 2 bases from J; junction bases left unmatched: 5. Germline CDR1 and CDR2: SNHLY and FYNNEI. In nucleotides, the CDR3 is TGTGCCAGCAATCCAGCGGGAACCTACGAGCAGTACTTC. Residues: CASNPAGTYEQYF.

The J gene is TRBJ2-3, the V gene TRBV4-1; a weak D match, TRBD1 (6 bases). Per germline, CDR1 MGHRA and CDR2 YSYEKL. V was clipped by 3 bases and J by 2 bases, with 12 bases between them. The CDR3 has 15 amino acids. CDR3 nucleotide sequence: TGCGCCAGCAGCCATCGTCAGGGGCCCACAGATACGCAGTATTTT. It specifies CASSHRQGPTDTQYF.

This clonotype was found a few times. The chain combines TRBV7-9 with TRBJ2-2; perhaps D is TRBD1 or TRBD2 (5 bases each). The CDR3 runs to 15 residues. Deletions cut 3 bases from V and 5 bases from J, with 13 bases between. The V gene's germline CDR1 is SEHNR and CDR2 FQNEAQ (reference sequence). Here the CDR3 reads CASSLVNWGTGELFF. Written as DNA, the CDR3 is TGTGCCAGCAGCTTGGTAAACTGGGGGACCGGGGAGCTGTTTTTT. Combining the CDR3 with reference TRBV7-9 and TRBJ2-2 gives the whole variable domain DTGVSQNPRHKITKRGQNVTFRCDPISEHNRLYWYRQTLGQGPEFLTYFQNEAQLEKSRLLSDRFSAERPKGSFSTLEIQRTEQGDSAMYLCASSLVNWGTGELFFGEGSRLTVL.

V usage is TRBV20-1 and J usage is TRBJ2-2, with 7 nucleotides matching TRBD2. Germline V lookup: CDR1 DFQATT, CDR2 SNEGSKA (reference sequence). The CDR3 is 14 residues long. V gave up 5 bases and J gave up 4 bases; unmatched junction bases: 7. As DNA, the CDR3 is TGCAGTGCTGTGGGGGAGGGCCTCACCGGGGAGCTGTTTTTT. Encoded protein: CSAVGEGLTGELFF.

This clonotype has ten or more counts. This rearrangement joins TRBV29-1 to TRBJ2-1; 9 bases line up with TRBD2. CDR3 size: 14 residues. The germline CDR1 and CDR2 sequences are SQVTM and ANQGSEA. V dropped 8 bases and J dropped 0; count of bases not matched to a gene: 5. In DNA, the CDR3 is TGCAGCTCTGGCGGGGGGGGCTCCTACAATGAGCAGTTCTTC. Amino acids: CSSGGGGSYNEQFF.

The rearrangement links TRBV6-1 to TRBJ2-3, with D uncertain. V lost 8 bases, J lost 3 bases, and 12 bases lay in between. This CDR3 has 13 residues. Per germline, CDR1 MNHNS and CDR2 SASEGT. The CDR3 sequence: CASPGPRTDTQYF. In DNA form, the CDR3 reads TGTGCCAGCCCTGGGCCGCGGACAGATACGCAGTATTTT.

The chain links TRBV19 to TRBJ2-7; D not certain. CDR3 length: 15 amino acids. V was trimmed by 1 base and J by 3 bases, leaving 13 bases between them. Germline V gene sequence: CDR1 LNHDA, CDR2 SQIVND (reference sequence). The CDR3: CASSIVLVNRYEQYF. As DNA, the CDR3 is TGTGCCAGTAGTATAGTTCTGGTGAATCGCTACGAGCAGTACTTC.

This sequence joins TRBV25-1 and TRBJ2-6; D not certain. The germline V gene has CDR1 MGHDK and CDR2 SYGVNS. The CDR3 has 14 amino acids. V lost 3 bases, J lost 2 bases, and 5 bases lay in between. The CDR3 is CASSESAGANVLTF. The CDR3 DNA reads as TGTGCCAGCAGTGAGTCCGCTGGGGCCAACGTCCTGACTTTC.

The sample holds a few counts of this clonotype. At one end, the junction sequence differs from germline, possibly due to a read error. The rearrangement links TRBV29-1 to TRBJ1-2; the D gene is possibly TRBD1 (6 bases). The CDR3 is made up of 14 amino acids. Germline CDR1 SQVTM, CDR2 ANQGSEA. CDR3 protein: CSAESSPGDYGYTF. CDR3 bases: TGCAGCGCTGAATCCTCACCAGGGGACTATGGCTACACCTTC.

A few counts support this clonotype. V gene TRBV11-3 combines with J gene TRBJ1-1, with no clear D. Germline CDR1 SGHNT, CDR2 YENEEA. The V and J ends lost 4 bases and 4 bases respectively, with 13 bases between them. The CDR3 loop spans 14 amino acids. The CDR3 DNA reads TGTGCCAGCAGCTCCCGTGGTCCGGTCACTGAAGCTTTCTTT. It yields the protein CASSSRGPVTEAFF.

The chain links TRBV28 to TRBJ1-2, with D perhaps matching TRBD1 (6 bases). The germline V gene has CDR1 MDHEN and CDR2 SYDVKM. V lost 5 bases to trimming and J lost 4 bases, with 23 bases between them. The CDR3 has 17 amino acids. CDR3 sequence reads: CASSLLDRIGGGYGYTF. The CDR3 bases are TGTGCCAGCAGTCTCTTAGACCGTATAGGGGGGGGCTATGGCTACACCTTC.

In its sample, this clonotype was seen a few times. This chain links TRBV4-3 with TRBJ2-6; D not certain. Germline CDR1 and CDR2: LGHNA and YSLEER. V was trimmed by 0 bases and J by 0 bases, leaving 0 bases between them. CDR3 length: 14 residues. The CDR3 region is CASSQDSGANVLTF. CDR3 DNA sequence: TGCGCCAGCAGCCAAGACTCTGGGGCCAACGTCCTGACTTTC.

In the case of this clonotype: Germline and junction disagree at one end, which may indicate a read error. The DNA for the CDR3 is TGTGCCAGCAGCACCATCCCCGGCGAGCTGTTTTTT. Protein: CASSTIPGELFF. The V gene is TRBV11-2, the J gene TRBJ2-2; D not resolved. Germline CDR1 is SGHAT and CDR2 is FQNNGV. The CDR3 runs to 12 residues.

This clonotype is medium-sized in the sample. The chain recombines TRBV6-5 with TRBJ2-3, with D perhaps TRBD1 (5 bases). The V and J ends lost 6 bases and 4 bases respectively, with 14 bases between them. The CDR3 length is 14 residues. CDR1 and CDR2 (germline): MNHEY, SVGAGI. CDR3 sequence reads: CASRTSQGADTQYF. The CDR3 DNA follows: TGTGCCAGCAGGACCAGCCAGGGTGCAGATACGCAGTATTTT.

This clonotype was observed many times. The chain is built from TRBV6-2 or TRBV6-3 and TRBJ2-1; the match to TRBD2 covers 9 bases. The CDR3 totals 14 residues. V was clipped by 4 bases and J by 7 bases; unmatched bases: 5. The germline V gene encodes CDR1 MNHEY and CDR2 SVGEGT. CDR3 in amino acids: CASSFGTSLNEQFF. CDR3 nucleotide sequence: TGTGCCAGCAGTTTCGGGACTAGCTTAAATGAGCAGTTCTTC.